This T cell receptor beta chain was retrieved from a study of blood T cell repertoires in COVID-19. Study-level information: Acute-phase and convalescent COVID-19 samples originated in the United States, Italy and Spain. PBMCs, B-cell-depleted T cells, or T cells provided the cDNA or gDNA that made up the material.

Data came from immunoSEQ multiplex PCR; TCRdb stores just in-frame clones and leaves some out. The sample records 290,000 or so clones, 70% to 90% being singletons. The CDR3 sequence is 16 residues long. Germline V CDR1 and CDR2: MNHEY, SVGAGI. V gave up 4 bases and J gave up 7 bases, with 19 bases separating them. The chain combines TRBV6-5 with TRBJ2-2; tentatively, D is TRBD2 (6 bases). The material sequenced was peripheral blood. This clonotype was sampled from a man between 65 and 79 years old with acute or convalescent COVID-19. In nucleotides, the CDR3 is TGTGCCAGCAGTTCTGGGCGACTAGAATATATCGGGGAGCTGTTTTTT. It yields the protein CASSSGRLEYIGELFF.